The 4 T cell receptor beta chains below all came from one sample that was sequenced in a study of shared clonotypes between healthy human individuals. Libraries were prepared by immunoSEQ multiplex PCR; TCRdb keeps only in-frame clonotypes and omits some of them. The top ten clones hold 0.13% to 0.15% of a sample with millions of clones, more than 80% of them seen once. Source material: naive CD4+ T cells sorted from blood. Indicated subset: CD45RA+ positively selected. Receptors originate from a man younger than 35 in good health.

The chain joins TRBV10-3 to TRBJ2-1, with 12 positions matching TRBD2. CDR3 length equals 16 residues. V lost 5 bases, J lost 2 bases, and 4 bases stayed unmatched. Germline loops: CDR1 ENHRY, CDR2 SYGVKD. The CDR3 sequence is CAISRTSGTTYNEQFF. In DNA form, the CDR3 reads TGTGCCATCAGTAGGACTAGCGGGACGACCTACAATGAGCAGTTCTTC.

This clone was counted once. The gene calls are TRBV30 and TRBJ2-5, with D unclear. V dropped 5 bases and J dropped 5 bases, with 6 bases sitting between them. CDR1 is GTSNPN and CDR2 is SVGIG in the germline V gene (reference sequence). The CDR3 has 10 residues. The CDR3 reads CAWGHETQYF. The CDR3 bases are TGTGCCTGGGGGCATGAGACCCAGTACTTC.

The CDR3 DNA follows: TGTGCCAGTAAAACCGGGGTGGATAATTCACCCCTCCACTTT. This translates into CASKTGVDNSPLHF. The rearrangement joins TRBV19 to TRBJ1-6; D gene ambiguous. Germline loops: CDR1 LNHDA, CDR2 SQIVND (reference sequence). V lost 7 bases and J 5 bases, leaving 12 bases between the germline ends. CDR3 length: 14 amino acids.

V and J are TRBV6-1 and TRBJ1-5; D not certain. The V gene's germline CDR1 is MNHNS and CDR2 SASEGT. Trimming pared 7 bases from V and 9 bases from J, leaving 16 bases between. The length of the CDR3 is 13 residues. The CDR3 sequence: CASNLDGTGPQHF. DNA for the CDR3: TGTGCCAGCAATCTGGACGGTACGGGGCCCCAGCATTTT.